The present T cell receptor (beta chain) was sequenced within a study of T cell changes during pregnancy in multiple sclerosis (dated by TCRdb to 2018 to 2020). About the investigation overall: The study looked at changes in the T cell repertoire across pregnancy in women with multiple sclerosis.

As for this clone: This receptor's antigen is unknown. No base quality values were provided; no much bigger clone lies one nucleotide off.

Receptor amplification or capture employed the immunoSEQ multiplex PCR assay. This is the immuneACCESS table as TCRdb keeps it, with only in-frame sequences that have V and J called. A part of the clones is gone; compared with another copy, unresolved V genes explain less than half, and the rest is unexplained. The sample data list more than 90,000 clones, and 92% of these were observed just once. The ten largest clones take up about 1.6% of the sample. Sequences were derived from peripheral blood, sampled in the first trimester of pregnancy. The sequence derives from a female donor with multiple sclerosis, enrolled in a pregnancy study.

The encoded CDR3 is CAISETGRTDTQYF. The DNA sequence is as follows: TGTGCCATCAGTGAGACAGGGCGCACAGATACGCAGTATTTT. Recombination linked TRBV10-3 to TRBJ2-3, with a tentative D gene TRBD1 over 6 matching bases. The germline V gene yields ENHRY for CDR1 and SYGVKD for CDR2. The CDR3 goes from the cysteine to the phenylalanine over 14 residues. Here the CDR3 DNA is all that survives: 42 bases in frame from base 1. Between the V and J ends, shortened by 2 bases and 1 base respectively, the junction contains 7 bases.